Below, one T cell receptor (beta chain) is given with its context. Its antigen is not known. These data come from a study of cytomegalovirus exposure and HLA in healthy donors. The study drew the donors from its approximately 110-subject validation cohort, separate from the roughly 710-subject first cohort. V lost 1 base and J lost 5, with 7 bases in between. This CDR3 region has 13 residues. Germline V gene lookup returns CDR1 LGHNA and CDR2 YNFKEQ. Sequenced by immunoSEQ multiplex PCR; TCRdb stores in-frame clones only, minus some. Of 200,000 to 250,000 clones in the sample, less than 90% are singletons; the top ten hold roughly 6%. Study-level findings and limits: Most sequenced TCRs were rare (though some public TCRs occurred in many donors).

This TCR came from a woman between 18 and 30 years old in good health and CMV-seronegative. The sample was PBMCs. The chain employs TRBV4-2 and TRBJ2-3; no reliable D call. The CDR3 loop reads CASSQVRRDTQYF. The CDR3, as DNA: TGTGCCAGCAGCCAAGTAAGACGAGATACGCAGTATTTT.